This T cell receptor beta chain was recovered during a study of PD-L1 blockade in urothelial cancer. Study-wide context: Male patients with bladder-origin urothelial cancer numbered about 85% of the 29. Blood analysis was done at 3 weeks (second dose) and 6 weeks after treatment began.

The count of this clone is one. TCRdb's table, derived via immunoSEQ multiplex PCR, lists solely in-frame clones and lacks some. The sample lists about 29,000 clones; around 86% were seen once. This CDR3 is built from 16 residues. Germline values: CDR1 SNHLY, CDR2 FYNNEI. V was trimmed by 7 bases and J by 2 bases, leaving 19 bases between them. The sample was PBMCs, taken around atezolizumab (anti-PD-L1) treatment. The source is a man between 45 and 60 years old with urothelial cancer. This chain connects TRBV2 to TRBJ2-3; a weak D match, TRBD2 (7 bases). This chain's CDR3 is CASTMNGAGATDTQYF. CDR3 coding DNA: TGTGCCAGCACCATGAACGGTGCGGGGGCCACAGATACGCAGTATTTT.